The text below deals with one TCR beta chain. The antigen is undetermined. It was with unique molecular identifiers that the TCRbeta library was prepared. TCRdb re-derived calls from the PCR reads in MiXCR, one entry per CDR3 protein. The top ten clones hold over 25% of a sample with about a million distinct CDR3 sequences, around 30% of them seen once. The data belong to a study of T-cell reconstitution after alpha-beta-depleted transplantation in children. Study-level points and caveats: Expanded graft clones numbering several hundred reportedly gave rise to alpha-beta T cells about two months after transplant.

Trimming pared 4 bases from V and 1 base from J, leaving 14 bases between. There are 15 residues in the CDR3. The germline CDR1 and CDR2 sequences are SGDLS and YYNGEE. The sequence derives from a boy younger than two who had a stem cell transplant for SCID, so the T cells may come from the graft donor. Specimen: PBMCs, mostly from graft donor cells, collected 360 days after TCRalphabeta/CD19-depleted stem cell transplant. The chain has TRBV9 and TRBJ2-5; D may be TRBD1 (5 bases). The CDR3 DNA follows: TGTGCCAGCAGCCCTAGGGGCAGCGCCCAAGAGACCCAGTACTTC. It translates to CASSPRGSAQETQYF.